The 2 T cell receptor beta chains reported below all come from one sample, sequenced in a study of blood T cell repertoires in COVID-19. Sequencing used immunoSEQ multiplex PCR; TCRdb keeps in-frame clones, though not all of them. The data contain 95,000 to 150,000 clones, approximately 90% of them singletons. Specimen: peripheral blood. The origin of the receptors is a middle-aged man with acute or convalescent COVID-19.

V is TRBV3-1 (or the pseudogene TRBV3-2) and J is TRBJ1-3, with a weak D call TRBD1 (5 bases). The germline CDR1 and CDR2 sequences are LGHDT and YNNKEL (reference sequence). V lost 1 base, J lost 2 bases, and 15 bases lay in between. CDR3 length: 17 residues. For the CDR3, the DNA is TGTGCCAGCAGCCAAGGGAGGCGGGGGATAACTGGAAACACCATATATTTT. It yields the protein CASSQGRRGITGNTIYF.

The rearrangement joins TRBV6-1 to TRBJ1-5; possible D gene TRBD1, 6 bases. CDR1 MNHNS and CDR2 SASEGT come from the germline V gene. V shed 2 bases and J shed 6 bases, with 11 bases lying between them. The CDR3 loop spans 14 amino acids. The CDR3 DNA is TGTGCCAGCAGTGAACACAGGGTGGGTCAGCCCCAGCATTTT. This gives the protein CASSEHRVGQPQHF.